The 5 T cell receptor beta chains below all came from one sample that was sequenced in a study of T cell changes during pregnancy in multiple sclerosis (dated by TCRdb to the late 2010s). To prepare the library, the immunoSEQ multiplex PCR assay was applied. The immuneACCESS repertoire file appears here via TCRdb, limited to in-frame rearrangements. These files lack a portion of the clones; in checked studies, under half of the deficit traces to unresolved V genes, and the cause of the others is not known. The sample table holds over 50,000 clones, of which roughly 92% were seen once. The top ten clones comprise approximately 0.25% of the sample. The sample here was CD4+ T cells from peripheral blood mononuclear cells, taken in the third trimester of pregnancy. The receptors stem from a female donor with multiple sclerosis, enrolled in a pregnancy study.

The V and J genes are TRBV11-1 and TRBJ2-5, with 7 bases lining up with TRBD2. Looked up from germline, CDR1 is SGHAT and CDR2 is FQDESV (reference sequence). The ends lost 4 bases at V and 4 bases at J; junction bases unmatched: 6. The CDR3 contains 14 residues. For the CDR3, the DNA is TGTGCCAGCAGCTCCCCGGGCGGGGGAGAGACCCAGTACTTC. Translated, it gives CASSSPGGGETQYF.

The CDR3 bases are TGTGCCAGCACCTTAGACAGACCTTCCTACGAGCAGTACTTC. This encodes CASTLDRPSYEQYF. This sequence joins TRBV6-1 and TRBJ2-7, with D perhaps matching TRBD1 (5 bases). V lost 7 bases, J lost 1 base, and 14 bases lay in between. Germline V gene lookup returns CDR1 MNHNS and CDR2 SASEGT. The CDR3 sequence is 14 residues long.

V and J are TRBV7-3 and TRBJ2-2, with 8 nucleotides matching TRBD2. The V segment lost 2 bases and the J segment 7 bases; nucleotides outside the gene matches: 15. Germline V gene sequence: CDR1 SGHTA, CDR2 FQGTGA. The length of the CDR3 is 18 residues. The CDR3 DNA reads TGTGCCAGCAGCTTACCCCGGGGGAGCGGGAGTAGTGGCGGGGAGCTGTTTTTT. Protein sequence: CASSLPRGSGSSGGELFF.

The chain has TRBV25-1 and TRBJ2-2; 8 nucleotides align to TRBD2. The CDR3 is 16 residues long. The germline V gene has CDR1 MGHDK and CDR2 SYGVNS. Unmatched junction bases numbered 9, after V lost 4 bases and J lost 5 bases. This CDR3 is CASSGISGAGTGELFF. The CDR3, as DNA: TGTGCCAGCAGTGGGATTAGCGGGGCGGGGACCGGGGAGCTGTTTTTT.

CDR3 sequence reads: CSVEKTGAGTEAFF. The CDR3 nucleotides are TGCAGCGTTGAAAAGACAGGGGCTGGGACTGAAGCTTTCTTT. The chain carries TRBV29-1 and TRBJ1-1; TRBD1 matches at 8 bases. V dropped 2 bases and J dropped 5; count of bases not matched to a gene: 7. Germline-derived CDR1 and CDR2 are SQVTM and ANQGSEA. The CDR3 runs 14 residues.